The rows below give T cell receptor beta chains drawn from one sample of a study of blood T cell repertoires in COVID-19. The assay was immunoSEQ multiplex PCR, and TCRdb's table has in-frame clones only and misses some. This sample yields about 210,000 clones, of which around 92% are seen a single time; more than 0.95% belongs to the top ten. Sequenced material: peripheral blood. These receptors were obtained from a man aged 30 to 39 with acute or convalescent COVID-19. Both conserved end residues are part of each CDR3. A D gene is named only where the DNA matches it firmly. Size values are once, few and many counts, or a class for expanded clones, and some rows have none.

TRBD2	-	TRBV5-1	TRBJ2-7	CASSSGLAGYEQYF	TGCGCCAGCAGCTCCGGGTTAGCGGGGTACGAGCAGTACTTC
TRBD1	-	TRBV6-6	TRBJ2-1	CASSILGQGYHEQFF	TGTGCCAGCAGCATCCTCGGACAGGGGTACCATGAGCAGTTCTTC
-	-	TRBV11-1	TRBJ2-1	CASSFLNRYNEQFF	TGTGCCAGCAGCTTTCTCAACAGATACAATGAGCAGTTCTTC
-	-	TRBV28	TRBJ1-2	CASSLPGRYGYTF	TGTGCCAGCAGTTTGCCAGGGCGCTATGGCTACACCTTC
TRBD1	-	TRBV7-9	TRBJ1-5	CASSLTGAINQPQHF	TGTGCCAGCAGCTTAACAGGGGCCATCAATCAGCCCCAGCATTTT
TRBD2	-	TRBV7-2	TRBJ2-2	CASSLRGLAGAGELFF	TGTGCCAGCAGCTTACGAGGACTAGCGGGAGCCGGGGAGCTGTTTTTT
-	few	TRBV28	TRBJ2-5	CASSESSQETQYF	TGTGCCAGCAGTGAGAGTAGCCAAGAGACCCAGTACTTC
TRBD2	-	TRBV4-1	TRBJ2-1	CASSQEGLAGVDEQFF	TGCGCCAGCAGCCAAGAGGGACTAGCGGGGGTGGATGAGCAGTTCTTC
-	-	TRBV11-2	TRBJ2-2	CASSPPPTGWTGELFF	TGTGCCAGCAGCCCCCCCCCGACAGGTTGGACCGGGGAGCTGTTTTTT
TRBD2	-	TRBV9	TRBJ2-1	CASSVAISGGSYNEQFF	TGTGCCAGCAGCGTAGCGATTAGCGGGGGGTCCTACAATGAGCAGTTCTTC
-	-	TRBV11-2	TRBJ2-2	CASSLYRPRRTGELFF	TGTGCCAGCAGCTTATACAGACCTAGGAGGACCGGGGAGCTGTTTTTT
-	-	TRBV3-1/TRBV3-2	TRBJ2-7	CASSQGRKYEQYF	TGTGCCAGCAGCCAAGGCAGGAAATACGAGCAGTACTTC
-	-	TRBV7-3	TRBJ1-1	CASSTYALVVTANTEAFF	TGTGCCAGCAGCACTTATGCCCTGGTCGTAACAGCGAACACTGAAGCTTTCTTT
TRBD1	-	TRBV7-7	TRBJ2-2	CASSSQGESAGELFF	TGTGCTAGCAGCTCACAGGGGGAGAGTGCCGGGGAGCTGTTTTTT
-	-	TRBV7-2	TRBJ1-2	CASSPAWGGFNYGYTF	TGTGCCAGCAGCCCTGCTTGGGGGGGCTTTAACTATGGCTACACCTTC
TRBD1	-	TRBV29-1	TRBJ2-3	CSVEDDRGRQYF	TGCAGCGTTGAGGATGACAGGGGGCGGCAGTATTTT
-	-	TRBV5-1	TRBJ2-1	CASSFGGTDYLGLYNEQFF	TGCGCCAGCAGCTTCGGGGGAACAGACTATTTGGGATTATACAATGAGCAGTTCTTC
-	once	TRBV5-6	TRBJ1-6	CASSPRSVGGNSPLHF	TGTGCCAGCAGTCCCCGAAGCGTCGGCGGGAATTCACCCCTCCACTTT
-	-	TRBV6-1	TRBJ1-2	CASSERSYGYTF	TGTGCCAGCAGTGAACGGTCGTATGGCTACACCTTC
-	-	TRBV6-8	TRBJ1-6	CASSYSDYGSPLHF	TGTGCCAGCAGTTACTCCGACTATGGGTCACCCCTCCACTTT
TRBD2	-	TRBV27	TRBJ2-5	CASSEASGEIVGTQYF	TGTGCCAGCAGTGAGGCTAGCGGGGAGATTGTGGGGACCCAGTACTTC
TRBD2	-	TRBV10-2	TRBJ2-7	CASSDPGLAGIEQYF	TGCGCCAGCAGTGATCCGGGACTAGCTGGCATCGAGCAGTACTTC
TRBD2	-	TRBV4-2	TRBJ2-5	CASSPGGSETQYF	TGTGCCAGCAGCCCGGGGGGTTCTGAGACCCAGTACTTC
-	-	TRBV6-1	TRBJ1-2	CASSEAGTRGVDTF	TGTGCCAGCAGTGAAGCGGGGACAAGGGGAGTAGACACCTTC
TRBD1	-	TRBV9	TRBJ2-5	CASSEGDRWETQYF	TGTGCCAGCAGCGAGGGGGACAGGTGGGAGACCCAGTACTTC
-	-	TRBV7-3	TRBJ2-7	CASSSYRATEQYF	TGTGCCAGCAGCTCCTACAGGGCAACCGAGCAGTACTTC
-	-	TRBV7-6	TRBJ2-1	CASGGRAGENEQFF	TGTGCCAGCGGGGGCAGGGCGGGAGAAAATGAGCAGTTCTTC
TRBD1	-	TRBV15	TRBJ2-4	CATRSDRERSKNIQYF	TGTGCCACCAGATCGGACAGGGAGAGGAGCAAAAACATTCAGTACTTC
-	-	TRBV7-9	TRBJ2-3	CASSLVAGGDTQYF	TGTGCCAGCAGCTTAGTGGCAGGGGGGGATACGCAGTATTTT
-	-	TRBV7-2	TRBJ2-3	CASSFGKTDTQYF	TGTGCCAGCAGCTTCGGGAAAACGGATACGCAGTATTTT
-	-	TRBV9	TRBJ2-3	CASSRIPGSSTDTQYF	TGTGCCAGCAGCCGCATCCCAGGGTCTAGCACAGATACGCAGTATTTT
-	-	TRBV5-1	TRBJ2-7	CASSLGTLEREQYF	TGCGCCAGCAGCTTGGGCACCCTTGAGCGGGAGCAGTACTTC
-	once	TRBV30	TRBJ1-1	CAWTGQYTEAFF	TGTGCCTGGACAGGGCAATACACTGAAGCTTTCTTT
-	-	TRBV19	TRBJ2-5	CASSIRGETQYF	TGTGCCAGTAGTATACGAGGAGAGACCCAGTACTTC
-	-	TRBV15	TRBJ1-5	CATSRPQEPQHF	TGTGCCACCAGCAGACCCCAGGAGCCCCAGCATTTT
TRBD1	-	TRBV5-6	TRBJ2-1	CASRSTGTGDHNEQFF	TGTGCCAGCAGGAGCACCGGGACAGGGGACCACAATGAGCAGTTCTTC
TRBD1	-	TRBV4-1	TRBJ2-7	CASSQEGTGWDEQYF	TGCGCCAGCAGCCAAGAAGGGACAGGGTGGGACGAGCAGTACTTC
-	-	TRBV6-1	TRBJ1-5	CASSEAGLGQPQHF	TGTGCCAGCAGTGAAGCGGGGCTAGGCCAGCCCCAGCATTTT
-	few	TRBV28	TRBJ1-5	CASSDRPNQPQHF	TGTGCCAGCTCGGACAGACCCAATCAGCCCCAGCATTTT